This T cell receptor beta chain was found in a study of cytomegalovirus exposure and HLA in healthy donors (dated by TCRdb to 2017 to 2019). For the study in its entirety: According to a later analysis, the 120 validation repertoires were produced on the same platform as the approximately 600 repertoires of the first cohort. A separate validation cohort of approximately 120 different subjects was used in addition to the 666-subject first cohort. The study aimed to test whether cataloging public T cell receptors could reveal signatures of past pathogen exposure. High-throughput TCR immunosequencing, statistical association of individual TCRs with disease status, and machine learning were combined to predict cytomegalovirus infection status.

Libraries came from the immunoSEQ multiplex PCR assay. The published analysis was carried out like this. A statistical classification framework was built for diagnosing cytomegalovirus status from the catalog of TCR beta chain sequences. In TCRdb, the immuneACCESS table is reduced to in-frame sequences with V and J assigned. These tables do not hold every clone; where another copy was compared, an unresolved V gene accounts for under half, and the others remain unexplained. V and J calls and clone size are copied from that table; D and trimming were computed from the DNA. This sample has over 110,000 clones in its table, and 70% to 90% of those were observed once. Roughly 3% of the sample goes to the ten largest clones. What the research found in general, with its limitations: Of the cluster scores, approximately 95% were above 0 in a later analysis, which found that TCRs clustered in the first cohort also tended to co-occur in the 120 validation repertoires. In the study, 150 to 200 TCR beta chains were listed as associated with cytomegalovirus. According to the authors, the approach could potentially be generalized to other disease states and immunological phenotypes. In vitro tests confirmed that a few of the cytomegalovirus-associated TCR beta chains recognize cytomegalovirus antigens. Across donors, most TCR sequences were observed very rarely, whereas some public TCRs were present in many individuals. In both the original and validation cohorts, the classifier was reported to diagnose cytomegalovirus status with high specificity and sensitivity. A later analysis lacked HLA typing for the validation cohort, so it scored co-occurrence in that cohort across all 120 or so repertoires.

The donors belonged to the validation cohort of over a hundred subjects, which was separate from the approximately 700-subject first cohort. This clone was found a few times. Its binding antigen is unknown. No quality values exist for individual bases; no much larger clone is one base distant. Sequenced material: PBMCs. The receptor's source is a man aged 18 to 35 in good health and CMV-seronegative.

The base sequence is TGTGCCAGCAGCTTAGTCCAGGAACAGCCCCAGCATTTT. This yields the protein CASSLVQEQPQHF. Recombination linked TRBV11-2 to TRBJ1-5, with no confident D gene call. Relative to germline, V is 1 base shorter and J is 7 bases shorter, with 8 bases between their ends. The CDR3 runs 13 amino acids, cysteine and phenylalanine included. The CDR3 DNA has 39 bases and is translated from base 1. Based on the germline V gene, the CDR1 and CDR2 sequences are SGHAT and FQNNGV.